This TCR beta chain was retrieved from a study of T cell responses to AZD1222 COVID-19 vaccine. Study details: Second-dose schedules of about 4 or about 12 weeks were combined. Study observations and caveats: In a largely white British group with more females than males, clonal diversity was possibly underestimated.

Sequenced by immunoSEQ multiplex PCR; TCRdb stores in-frame clones only, minus some. Of about 79,000 clones in the sample, around 84% were seen once. The trim removed 5 bases at V and 2 bases at J, leaving 2 bases unmatched. Germline V gene lookup returns CDR1 SEHNR and CDR2 FQNEAQ (reference sequence). CDR3 size: 14 residues. Concerning this clone: Its specificity is unknown.

The sample here was peripheral blood, taken on day 0 of AZD1222 vaccination. The V call is TRBV7-9, the J call TRBJ2-3; TRBD2 matches at 9 bases. The receptor comes from an adult in good health. CDR3 protein: CASSRLADTDTQYF. CDR3 bases: TGTGCCAGCAGCCGACTAGCGGACACAGATACGCAGTATTTT.